This paragraph covers one TCR beta chain sequence. Its antigen is not yet known. No base quality information exists; no much larger clone differs at one position. Library preparation was by the immunoSEQ multiplex PCR assay. Rearranged TCR beta chain sequences were amplified using the hsTCRB Kit according to the manufacturer's protocol. Sequencing of TCRB libraries was carried out on an Illumina MiSeq. Under the source paper's analysis protocol: The proprietary platform of the kit vendor was used for demultiplexing, trimming and gene mapping. TCRdb stores this immuneACCESS table with in-frame sequences only. Part of the clones is absent; in the studies checked, under half of the shortfall reflects unresolved V genes, and no reason is known for the rest. V, J and clone size are taken as reported in that table, and D and trimming were inferred from the DNA itself. This sample lists tens of thousands of clones; about 86% were detected once. The ten largest clones add up to 6.5% to 9% of the sample.

The sample comes from a study of a mutant IDH1 vaccine in newly diagnosed glioma (dated by TCRdb to the early 2020s). As for the study more broadly: Patients received eight vaccinations in weeks 1, 3, 5, 7, 11, 15, 19 and 23, corresponding to visits V03 through V10. Vaccination began 4-6 weeks after radiotherapy alone, or alongside temozolomide cycles in the chemotherapy-containing groups. Of the 25 to 35 patients who were treated, around 62% were male and approximately 38% were female, and the mean age was around 40 years. Prior to enrollment, patients had been given standard therapy consisting of radiotherapy alone, temozolomide alone, or radiochemotherapy with temozolomide, with the combination given to most patients. Peripheral blood was collected at six visits: V03 (baseline), V05, V07, V10, V12 and V13. Longitudinal TCRB deep sequencing was performed for around 23 treated patients wherever samples were available for exploratory analyses. The full study reports these points: Vaccine-induced immune responses across multiple MHC alleles were detected in 93.3% of patients. Pseudoprogression appeared unrelated to alterations in the top peripheral T cell clonotypes detected by TCRB sequencing. According to the authors, sample limitations meant that analyses of patient blood samples could not be reproduced. Availability determined which PBMC samples were chosen for TCRB deep sequencing.

The sample's time point label, decoded: week 5, during vaccination. Each vaccine dose, consisting of 300 ug of a 20-mer mutant IDH1 peptide in Montanide, was administered subcutaneously with topical imiquimod. The donors had newly diagnosed IDH1-mutant astrocytomas of WHO grade 3 or 4 that showed loss of nuclear ATRX. The samples were drawn from NOA16, a multicentre, single-arm, open-label phase I trial in Germany that tested a mutant IDH1 peptide vaccine in humans for the first time. Genomic DNA for TCRB sequencing was isolated from EDTA blood with the DNeasy Blood and Tissue Kit. The trim is 2 bases for V and 5 bases for J, with a gap of 18 bases between the germline ends. Including cysteine and phenylalanine, the CDR3 has 17 amino acids. Only CDR3 DNA remains: 51 bases, in frame from the first base. The germline V gene provides CDR1 SGHNT and CDR2 YENEEA.

This receptor was identified in a woman aged 45-60 years with glioma. The chain uses TRBV11-3 and TRBJ2-2; 5 matching bases give a weak D call of TRBD1. The sample in question was PBMCs, obtained from a glioma patient whose treatment included an IDH1 peptide vaccine. The CDR3 corresponds to CASSLSGSTASTGELFF. The nucleotide sequence is TGTGCCAGCAGCTTAAGTGGGTCGACAGCGTCGACCGGGGAGCTGTTTTTT.